A selection of T cell receptor beta chains follows, all from one sample in a study of regulatory T cells in long-lasting Graves disease. TCRdb processed the multiplex PCR reads anew with MiXCR; each CDR3 protein has one entry. The table has approximately 250,000 distinct CDR3 sequences, approximately 16% seen once. The sequencing here drew on peripheral blood mononuclear cells (PBMCs), taken at new diagnosis, from a patient treated with antithyroid drugs. Receptors originate from a female donor with Graves disease. CDR3s include the opening cysteine and the closing phenylalanine or tryptophan. D genes are given only for firm matches. A clone size is listed for some rows: how often the clone was seen (once, few, many), or a class if it is expanded.

j_gene,v_gene,d_gene,abundance,CDR3nt,CDR3aa
TRBJ2-7,TRBV2,-,many,TGTGCCAGCAGTGTGTCGGGCGCGGGCGAGCAGTACTTC,CASSVSGAGEQYF
TRBJ2-7,TRBV18,-,once,TGTGCCAGCTCACCACCTCTAAAGTTGGACTCAGGGAGCCTCCTCTCCTACGAGCAGTACTTC,CASSPPLKLDSGSLLSYEQYF
TRBJ2-2,TRBV9,TRBD2,many,TGTGCCAGCAGCGTAGTGAGTAGCGGGATAAGCCCGAACACCGGGGAGCTGTTTTTT,CASSVVSSGISPNTGELFF
TRBJ1-2,TRBV6-1,-,many,TGTGCCAGCTCCCCCAGTGGTTTTCGCTATGGCTACACCTTC,CASSPSGFRYGYTF
TRBJ2-3,TRBV6-2/TRBV6-3,-,many,TGTGCCAGCAGTACCGCGACAGATACGCAGTATTTT,CASSTATDTQYF
TRBJ1-3,TRBV12-3/TRBV12-4,TRBD1,-,TGTGCCAGCAGGGGACAGGGGCCGCGCGGAAACACCATATATTTT,CASRGQGPRGNTIYF
TRBJ2-1,TRBV20-1,TRBD2,many,TGCAGTGCTAGCAGTGGACTAGAAAATGAGCAGTTCTTC,CSASSGLENEQFF
TRBJ2-1,TRBV20-1,-,many,TGCAGTGCTCTTCGTGGAGGGGGGGGCAATGAGCAGTTCTTC,CSALRGGGGNEQFF
TRBJ2-4,TRBV2,TRBD1,many,TGTGCCAGCAGCCCGGACAGGGGGTCATCCAAAAACATTCAGTACTTC,CASSPDRGSSKNIQYF
TRBJ2-3,TRBV24-1,-,many,TGTGCCACCAGTGAGGTTGGACAGACCACAGATACGCAGTATTTT,CATSEVGQTTDTQYF
TRBJ2-2,TRBV12-3/TRBV12-4,-,many,TGTGCCAGCAGTTTCTTACAGGGTACCGGGGAGCTGTTTTTT,CASSFLQGTGELFF
TRBJ1-6,TRBV6-5,TRBD1,many,TGTGCCAGCAGTTATTCCGGGACAGGGAATTCACCCCTCCACTTT,CASSYSGTGNSPLHF
TRBJ2-3,TRBV29-1,-,few,TGCAGCGTCGCCTCTTGGGAGAATACGCAGTATTTT,CSVASWENTQYF
TRBJ2-3,TRBV4-3,TRBD2,many,TGCGCCAGCAGCAGGCGGACTAGCGGGAGCACAGATACGCAGTATTTT,CASSRRTSGSTDTQYF
TRBJ1-3,TRBV25-1,-,many,TGTGCCAGCAGTAAATTAGGACAGACCCTCTCTGGAAACACCATATATTTT,CASSKLGQTLSGNTIYF
TRBJ2-1,TRBV7-7,TRBD1,-,TGTGCTAGCAGCCCCGAACCCGGGACAGGGATCAATGAGCAGTTCTTC,CASSPEPGTGINEQFF
TRBJ2-1,TRBV15,-,many,TGTGCCACCAGCAGGGGACGGGACCTAAGCTACAATGAGCAGTTCTTC,CATSRGRDLSYNEQFF
TRBJ2-3,TRBV6-2/TRBV6-3,-,many,TGTGCCAGCTCCGTAAGCTGGAGTAGTTCAGATACGCAGTATTTT,CASSVSWSSSDTQYF
TRBJ2-5,TRBV20-1,-,many,TGCAGTGCTATTCGGCCGGTGGAGGGAGAGACCCAGTACTTC,CSAIRPVEGETQYF
TRBJ1-2,TRBV19,-,many,TGTGCCAGTAGTATGCAGGGTATCTATGGCTACACCTTC,CASSMQGIYGYTF
TRBJ2-5,TRBV6-9,TRBD1,-,TGTGCCAGCAGTTACGGGCGGACAGGGTATGTGCAAGAGACCCAGTACTTC,CASSYGRTGYVQETQYF
TRBJ1-3,TRBV2,-,many,TGTGCCAGCAGTTTGGGGCTTGGAAACACCATATATTTT,CASSLGLGNTIYF
TRBJ2-7,TRBV9,TRBD2,many,TGTGCCAGCAGCTCCGGGGGGCTAGCGGGTTACGAGCAGTACTTC,CASSSGGLAGYEQYF
TRBJ2-2,TRBV7-9,TRBD1,few,TGTGCCAGCAGCGGGTACCGGGACAGTACGAGGGGGGAGCTGTTTTTT,CASSGYRDSTRGELFF
TRBJ2-1,TRBV12-3/TRBV12-4,-,many,TGTGCCAGCAGCCCTACACGGGAGAGCTCCTACAATGAGCAGTTCTTC,CASSPTRESSYNEQFF
TRBJ1-5,TRBV11-2,-,many,TGTGCCAGCAGCTTAGATCTATGGCGGGAACCTAGCAATCAGCCCCAGCATTTT,CASSLDLWREPSNQPQHF
TRBJ2-3,TRBV24-1,-,many,TGTGCCACCAGTGGGGACAACCTTCGGGATACGCAGTATTTT,CATSGDNLRDTQYF
TRBJ2-5,TRBV12-3/TRBV12-4,-,many,TGTGCCAGCAGTAACGGGGGGCGGGAGACCCAGTACTTC,CASSNGGRETQYF
TRBJ1-1,TRBV6-2/TRBV6-3,-,many,TGTGCCAGCATATTTATAGGGGTGAACACTGAAGCTTTCTTT,CASIFIGVNTEAFF
TRBJ2-7,TRBV5-1,-,many,TGCGCCAGCAGCTTGACCGGGATCGGCGAGCAGTACTTC,CASSLTGIGEQYF
TRBJ2-7,TRBV24-1,TRBD1,many,TGTGCCACCAGTGATGTCGGGACAGGGGTCTACGAGCAGTACTTC,CATSDVGTGVYEQYF
TRBJ1-1,TRBV6-1,-,many,TGTGCCAGCAGTGAATGGGCAGACGCAAACACTGAAGCTTTCTTT,CASSEWADANTEAFF